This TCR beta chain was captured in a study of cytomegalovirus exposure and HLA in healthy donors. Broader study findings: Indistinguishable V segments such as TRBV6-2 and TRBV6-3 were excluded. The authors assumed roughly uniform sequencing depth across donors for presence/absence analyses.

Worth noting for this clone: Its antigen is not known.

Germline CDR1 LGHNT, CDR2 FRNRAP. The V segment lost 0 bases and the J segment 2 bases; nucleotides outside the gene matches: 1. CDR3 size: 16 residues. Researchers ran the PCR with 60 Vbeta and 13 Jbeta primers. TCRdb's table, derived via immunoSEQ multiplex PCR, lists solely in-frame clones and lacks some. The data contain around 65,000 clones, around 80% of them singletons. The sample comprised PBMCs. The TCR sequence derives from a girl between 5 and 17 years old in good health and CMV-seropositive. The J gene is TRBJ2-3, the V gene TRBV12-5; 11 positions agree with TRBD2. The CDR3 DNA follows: TGTGCTAGTGGTTTGGTACTAGCGGGAGCCACAGATACGCAGTATTTT. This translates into CASGLVLAGATDTQYF.